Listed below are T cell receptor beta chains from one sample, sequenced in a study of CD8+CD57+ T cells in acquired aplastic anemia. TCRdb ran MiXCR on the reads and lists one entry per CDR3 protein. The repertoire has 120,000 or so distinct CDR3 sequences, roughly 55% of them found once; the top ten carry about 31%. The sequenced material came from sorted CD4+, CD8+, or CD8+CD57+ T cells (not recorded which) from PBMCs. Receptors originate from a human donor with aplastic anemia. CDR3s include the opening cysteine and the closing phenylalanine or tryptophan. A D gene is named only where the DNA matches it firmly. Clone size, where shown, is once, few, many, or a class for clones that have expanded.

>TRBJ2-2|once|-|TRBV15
CATSPRTNTGELFF
TGTGCCACCAGCCCGCGGACGAACACCGGGGAGCTGTTTTTT
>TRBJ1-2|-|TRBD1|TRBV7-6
CASRLQQGARGYTF
TGTGCCAGCAGATTACAGCAGGGGGCGCGGGGCTACACCTTC
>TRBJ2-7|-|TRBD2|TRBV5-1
CASSIPGLADEQYF
TGCGCCAGCAGCATACCGGGACTAGCGGACGAGCAGTACTTC
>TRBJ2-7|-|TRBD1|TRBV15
CATSKGTGKYYEQYF
TGTGCCACCAGCAAGGGGACAGGTAAATACTACGAGCAGTACTTC
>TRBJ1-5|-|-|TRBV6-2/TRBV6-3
CASSYGLRAGHQPQHF
TGTGCCAGCAGTTACGGCTTAAGGGCAGGACATCAGCCCCAGCATTTT
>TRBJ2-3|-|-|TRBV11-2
CASSLEYSTDTQYF
TGTGCCAGCAGCTTAGAATATAGCACAGATACGCAGTATTTT
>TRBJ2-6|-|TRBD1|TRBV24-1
CATSTGGKGANVLTF
TGTGCCACCAGCACAGGGGGCAAGGGGGCCAACGTCCTGACTTTC
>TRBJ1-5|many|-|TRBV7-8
CASSLWDNQPQHF
TGTGCCAGCAGCTTATGGGACAATCAGCCCCAGCATTTT
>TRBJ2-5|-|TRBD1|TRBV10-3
CAISEPLSGTGKVGETQYF
TGTGCCATCAGTGAGCCTCTCTCCGGGACAGGGAAGGTTGGGGAGACCCAGTACTTC
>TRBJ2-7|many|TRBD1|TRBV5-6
CASSLGGQGVREQYF
TGTGCCAGCAGCTTGGGGGGACAGGGGGTTCGGGAGCAGTACTTC
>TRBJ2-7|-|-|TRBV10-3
CASSAAGNYEQYF
TGTGCCAGCAGTGCGGCAGGGAATTACGAGCAGTACTTC
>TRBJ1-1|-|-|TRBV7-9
CASSPSWGHTEAFF
TGTGCCAGCAGCCCGTCATGGGGCCACACTGAAGCTTTCTTT
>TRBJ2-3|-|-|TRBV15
CATSPRTDTQYF
TGTGCCACCAGCCCCCGAACAGATACGCAGTATTTT
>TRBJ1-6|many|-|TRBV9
CASSVAWGPYNSPLHF
TGTGCCAGCAGCGTAGCCTGGGGGCCCTATAATTCACCCCTCCACTTT
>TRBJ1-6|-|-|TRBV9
CASSPWEGALHF
TGTGCCAGCAGCCCGTGGGAGGGGGCCCTCCACTTT
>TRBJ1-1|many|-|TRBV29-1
CSVDGQPNTEAFF
TGCAGCGTTGACGGACAGCCCAACACTGAAGCTTTCTTT
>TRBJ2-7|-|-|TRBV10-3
CAISVNRAYEQYF
TGTGCCATCAGTGTAAACAGGGCCTACGAGCAGTACTTC
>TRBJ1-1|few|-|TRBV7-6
CASSLGGDTEAFF
TGTGCCAGCAGCTTGGGTGGGGACACTGAAGCTTTCTTT
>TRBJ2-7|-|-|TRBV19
CASGAGSYEQYF
TGTGCCAGCGGGGCAGGGTCATACGAGCAGTACTTC
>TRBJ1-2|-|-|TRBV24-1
CATSDGVRYGYTF
TGTGCCACCAGTGATGGGGTGCGGTATGGCTACACCTTC
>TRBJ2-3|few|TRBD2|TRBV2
CASRRGLAGDTDTQYF
TGTGCCAGCAGGAGGGGACTAGCGGGAGACACAGATACGCAGTATTTT
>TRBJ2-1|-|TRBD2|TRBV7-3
CASSWIGTSRGHEQFF
TGTGCCAGCAGCTGGATCGGGACTAGTCGTGGTCATGAGCAGTTCTTC
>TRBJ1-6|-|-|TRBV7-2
CASSLEGGHNSPLHF
TGTGCCAGCAGCCTCGAAGGGGGTCATAATTCACCCCTCCACTTT
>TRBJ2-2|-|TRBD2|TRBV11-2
CASSRSGSRGTGELFF
TGTGCCAGCAGCCGTAGCGGGAGCCGAGGCACCGGGGAGCTGTTTTTT
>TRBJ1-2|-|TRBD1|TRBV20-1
CSASMDRGGLNYGYTF
TGCAGTGCTAGTATGGACAGGGGGGGACTGAACTATGGCTACACCTTC
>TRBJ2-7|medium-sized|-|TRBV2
CASNPPTGYEQYF
TGTGCCAGCAACCCCCCGACGGGCTACGAGCAGTACTTC
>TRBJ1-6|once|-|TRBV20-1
CSASERNSPLHF
TGCAGTGCTAGCGAGAGGAATTCACCCCTCCACTTT